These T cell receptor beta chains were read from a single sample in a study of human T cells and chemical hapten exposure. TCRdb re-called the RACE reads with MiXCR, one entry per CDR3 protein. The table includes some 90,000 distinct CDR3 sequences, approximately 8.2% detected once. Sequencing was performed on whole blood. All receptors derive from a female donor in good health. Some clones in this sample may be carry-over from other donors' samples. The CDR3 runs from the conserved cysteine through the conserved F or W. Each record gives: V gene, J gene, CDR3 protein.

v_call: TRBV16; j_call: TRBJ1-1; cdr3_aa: CASSPYQGLEAFF
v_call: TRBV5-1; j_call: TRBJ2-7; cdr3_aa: CASSLGGTGAYEQYF
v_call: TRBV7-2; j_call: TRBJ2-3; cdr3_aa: CASSSERSMTGREYF
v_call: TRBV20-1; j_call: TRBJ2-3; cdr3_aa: CSADRTDTQYF
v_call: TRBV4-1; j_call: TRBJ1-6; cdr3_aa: CASSQAGGSPLHF
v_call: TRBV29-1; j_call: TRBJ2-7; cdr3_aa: CSVRQSSYEQYF
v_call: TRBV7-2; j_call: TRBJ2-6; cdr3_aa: CASSPSGTDSGANVLTF
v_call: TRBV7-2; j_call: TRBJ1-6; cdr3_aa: CASSYRQNNSPLHF
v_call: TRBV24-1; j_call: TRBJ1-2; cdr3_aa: CATSDPTDAGYGYTF
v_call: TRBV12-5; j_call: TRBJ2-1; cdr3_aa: CASGLVLGLAGGGEQFF
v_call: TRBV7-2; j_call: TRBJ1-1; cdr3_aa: CASSLLVEHTEAFF
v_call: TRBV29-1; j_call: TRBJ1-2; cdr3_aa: CSVEGRGHGYTF
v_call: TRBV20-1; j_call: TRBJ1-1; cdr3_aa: CSARGPNTEAFF
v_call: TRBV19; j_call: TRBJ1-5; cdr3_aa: CASSQSNQPQHF
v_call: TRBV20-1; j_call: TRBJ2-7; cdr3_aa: CSARDWAGGSDEQYF
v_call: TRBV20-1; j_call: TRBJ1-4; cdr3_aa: CSARDPGGVKLFF
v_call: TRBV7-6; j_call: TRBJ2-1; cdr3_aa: CASSSLPGVSEQFF
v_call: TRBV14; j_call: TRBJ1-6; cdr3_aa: CASSGTLNSPLHF
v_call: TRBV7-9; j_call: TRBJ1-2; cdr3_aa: CASSFPAANYGYTF
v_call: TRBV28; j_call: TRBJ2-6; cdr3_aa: CASIPSGTGSAGANVLTF
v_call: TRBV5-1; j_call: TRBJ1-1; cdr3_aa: CASSLVEGNTEAFF
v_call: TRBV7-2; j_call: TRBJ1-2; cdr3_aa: CTSSPRGVHGYTF
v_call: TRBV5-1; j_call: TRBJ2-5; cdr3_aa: CASTTATQETQYF
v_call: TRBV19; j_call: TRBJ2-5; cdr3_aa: CASSWATSSRETQYF
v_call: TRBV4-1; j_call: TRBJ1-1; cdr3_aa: CASSRFVRGYEAFF
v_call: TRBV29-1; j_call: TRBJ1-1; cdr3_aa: CSVNDNTEAFF
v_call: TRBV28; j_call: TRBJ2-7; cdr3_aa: CASSLTGTVAEQYF
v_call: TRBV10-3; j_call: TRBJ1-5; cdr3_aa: CATRDSRYSNQPQHF
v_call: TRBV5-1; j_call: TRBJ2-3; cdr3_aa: CASSFDTDTQYF
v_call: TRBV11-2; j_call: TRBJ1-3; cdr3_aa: CASSLSRGSGNTIYF
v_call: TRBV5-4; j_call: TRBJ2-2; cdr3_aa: CASSVLQGAQDTGELFF
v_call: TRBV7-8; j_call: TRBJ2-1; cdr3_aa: CASSGVAGTTLAGDPGGSYNEQFF
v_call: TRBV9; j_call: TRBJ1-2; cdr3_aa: CASSPRQGAKGYTF
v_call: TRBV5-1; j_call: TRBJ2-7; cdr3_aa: CASSLEGYYEQYF
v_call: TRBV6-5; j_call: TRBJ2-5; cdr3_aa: CASSYGSLETQYF
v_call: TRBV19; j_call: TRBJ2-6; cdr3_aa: CASNTGTGRLSGANVLTF
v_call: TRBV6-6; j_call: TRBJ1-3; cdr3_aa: CASRATGLLSGNTIYF
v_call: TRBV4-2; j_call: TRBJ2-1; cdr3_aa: CASSQLTSGKGYNEQFF
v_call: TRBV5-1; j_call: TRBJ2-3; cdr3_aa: CASSSMAPDTQYF
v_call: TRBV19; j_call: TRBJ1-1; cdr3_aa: CASIPDRGLTEAFF
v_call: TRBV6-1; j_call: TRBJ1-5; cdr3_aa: CASSLQGRSQPQHF
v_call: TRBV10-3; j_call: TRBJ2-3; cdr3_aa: CASGGITDTQYF
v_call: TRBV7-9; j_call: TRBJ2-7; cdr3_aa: CASSLEGARTYEQYF
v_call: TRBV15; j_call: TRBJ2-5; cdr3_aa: CATSSPVTRETQYF
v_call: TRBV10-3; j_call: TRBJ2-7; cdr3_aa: CAITRTGDGEQYF
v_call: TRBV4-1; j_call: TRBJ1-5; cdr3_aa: CASSPRDSTNQPQHF
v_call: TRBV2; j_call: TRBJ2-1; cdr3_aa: CASSRQGTSGSNEQFF
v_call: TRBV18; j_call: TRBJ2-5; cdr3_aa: CASSRTPATGGQETQYF
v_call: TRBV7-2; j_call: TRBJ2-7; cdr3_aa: CASSRGQGPYEQYF
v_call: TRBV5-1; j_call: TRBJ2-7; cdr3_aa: CASSPDYPSYEQYF
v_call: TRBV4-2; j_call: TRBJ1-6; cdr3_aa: CASSHPVSADSPLHF
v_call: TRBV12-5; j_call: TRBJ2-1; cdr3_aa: CASGLLTGMGEQFF
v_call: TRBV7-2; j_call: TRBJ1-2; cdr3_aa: CASSLSPWSYGYTF
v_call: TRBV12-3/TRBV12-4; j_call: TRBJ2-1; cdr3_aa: CASSSNLAGGREQFF
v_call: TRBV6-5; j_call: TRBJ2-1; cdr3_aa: CASTHRQGYEQFF
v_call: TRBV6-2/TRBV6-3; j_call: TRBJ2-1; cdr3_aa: CASSYPVALASYNEQFF
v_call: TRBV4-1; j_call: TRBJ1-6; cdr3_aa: CASSQELVKNSPLHF
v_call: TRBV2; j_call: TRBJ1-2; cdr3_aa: CASSERGRGYTF